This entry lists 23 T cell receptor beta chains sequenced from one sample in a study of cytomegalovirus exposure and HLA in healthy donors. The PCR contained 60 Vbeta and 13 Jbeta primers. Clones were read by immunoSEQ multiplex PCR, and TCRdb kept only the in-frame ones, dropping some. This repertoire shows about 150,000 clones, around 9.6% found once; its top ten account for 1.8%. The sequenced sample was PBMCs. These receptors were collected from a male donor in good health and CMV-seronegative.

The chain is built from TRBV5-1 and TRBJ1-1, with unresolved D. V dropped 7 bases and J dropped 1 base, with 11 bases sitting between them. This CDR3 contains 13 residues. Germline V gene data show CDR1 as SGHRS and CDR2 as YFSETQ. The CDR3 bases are TGCGCCAGCCGGAGGCCGGAGAACACTGAAGCTTTCTTT. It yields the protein CASRRPENTEAFF.

In DNA form, the CDR3 reads TGTGCCAGCACTTACCGGGGCACTGAAGCTTTCTTT. Protein product: CASTYRGTEAFF. V and J are TRBV6-1 and TRBJ1-1; D is unclear. The germline V gene encodes CDR1 MNHNS and CDR2 SASEGT. V was pared by 7 bases and J by 4 bases, with 10 bases between. CDR3 length equals 12 residues.

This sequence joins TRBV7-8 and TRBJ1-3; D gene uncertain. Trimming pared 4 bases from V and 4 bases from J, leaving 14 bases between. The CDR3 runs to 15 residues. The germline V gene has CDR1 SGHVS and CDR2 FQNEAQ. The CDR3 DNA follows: TGTGCCAGCAGCTCCTGGTTCGGGTCCGGAAACACCATATATTTT. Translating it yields CASSSWFGSGNTIYF.

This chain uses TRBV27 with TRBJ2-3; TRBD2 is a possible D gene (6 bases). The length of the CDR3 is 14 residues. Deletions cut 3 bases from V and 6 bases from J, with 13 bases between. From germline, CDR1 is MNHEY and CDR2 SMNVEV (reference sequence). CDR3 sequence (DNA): TGTGCCAGCAGTTTGGAGGGGCTAGGCGATACGCAGTATTTT. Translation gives CASSLEGLGDTQYF.

CDR3 DNA: TGTGCCACCCGAATTGGGCAGGGCACCGGGGAGCTGTTTTTT. Translation: CATRIGQGTGELFF. This sequence joins TRBV27 and TRBJ2-2; a possible D gene is TRBD1 (5 bases). The CDR3 extends over 14 amino acids. Trimming cost V 10 bases and J 4 bases, with 16 bases left between them. Germline values: CDR1 MNHEY, CDR2 SMNVEV (reference sequence).

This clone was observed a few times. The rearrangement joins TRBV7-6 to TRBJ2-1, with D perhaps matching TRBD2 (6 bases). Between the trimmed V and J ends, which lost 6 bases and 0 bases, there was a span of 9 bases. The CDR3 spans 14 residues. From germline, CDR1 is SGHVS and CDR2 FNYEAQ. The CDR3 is CASRRDSSYNEQFF. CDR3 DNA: TGTGCCAGCAGGCGGGATTCCTCCTACAATGAGCAGTTCTTC.

CDR3 amino acids: CASSLLRGYNSPLHF. The CDR3 bases are TGTGCCAGCAGTTTACTCAGGGGGTATAATTCACCCCTCCACTTT. This sequence joins TRBV28 and TRBJ1-6; 7 bases are a match to TRBD1. The germline V gene has CDR1 MDHEN and CDR2 SYDVKM. The CDR3 is 15 residues long. V was pared by 2 bases and J by 4 bases, with 2 bases of the junction left unmatched. The variable domain in full, with the rest retrieved from reference TRBV28 and TRBJ1-6, is DVKVTQSSRYLVKRTGEKVFLECVQDMDHENMFWYRQDPGLGLRLIYFSYDVKMKEKGDIPEGYSVSREKKERFSLILESASTNQTSMYLCASSLLRGYNSPLHFGNGTRLTVT.

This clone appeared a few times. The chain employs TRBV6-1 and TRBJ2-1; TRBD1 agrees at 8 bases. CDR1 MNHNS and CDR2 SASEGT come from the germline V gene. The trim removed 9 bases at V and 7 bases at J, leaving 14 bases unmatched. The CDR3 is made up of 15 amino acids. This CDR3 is CASSSDRDGGNEQFF. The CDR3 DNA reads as TGTGCCAGTAGCTCGGACAGGGACGGAGGAAATGAGCAGTTCTTC.

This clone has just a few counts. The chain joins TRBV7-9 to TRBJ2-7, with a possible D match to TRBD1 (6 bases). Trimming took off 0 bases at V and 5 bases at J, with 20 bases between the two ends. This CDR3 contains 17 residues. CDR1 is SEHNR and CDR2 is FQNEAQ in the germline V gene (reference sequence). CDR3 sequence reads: CASSLADLQGSRNEQYF. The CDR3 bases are TGTGCCAGCAGCTTAGCTGACTTACAGGGCTCGAGGAACGAGCAGTACTTC.

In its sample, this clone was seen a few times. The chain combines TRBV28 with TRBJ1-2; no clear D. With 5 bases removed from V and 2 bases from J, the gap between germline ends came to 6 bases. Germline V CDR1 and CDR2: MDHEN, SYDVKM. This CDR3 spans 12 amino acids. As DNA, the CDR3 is TGTGCCAGCAGTAGAGGGAACTATGGCTACACCTTC. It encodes CASSRGNYGYTF.

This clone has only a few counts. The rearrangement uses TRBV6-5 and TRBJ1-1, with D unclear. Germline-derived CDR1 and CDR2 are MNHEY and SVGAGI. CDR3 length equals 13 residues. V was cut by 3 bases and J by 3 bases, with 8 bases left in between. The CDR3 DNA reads TGTGCCAGCAGTTATGGGCAGTACACTGAAGCTTTCTTT. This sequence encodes CASSYGQYTEAFF.

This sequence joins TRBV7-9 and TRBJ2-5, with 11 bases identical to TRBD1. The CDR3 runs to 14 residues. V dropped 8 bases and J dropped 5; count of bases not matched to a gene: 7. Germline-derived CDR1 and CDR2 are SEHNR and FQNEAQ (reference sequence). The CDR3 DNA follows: TGTGCCAGCCTAACGGGACAGGGGGTTGAGACCCAGTACTTC. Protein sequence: CASLTGQGVETQYF.

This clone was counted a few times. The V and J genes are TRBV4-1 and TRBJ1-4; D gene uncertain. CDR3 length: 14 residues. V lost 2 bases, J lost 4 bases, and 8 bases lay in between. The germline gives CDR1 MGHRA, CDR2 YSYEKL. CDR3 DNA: TGCGCCAGCAGCCAACGGGGTTTTAATGAAAAACTGTTTTTT. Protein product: CASSQRGFNEKLFF.

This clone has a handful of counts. The CDR3 DNA reads TGCGCCAGCAGCTGGGACTTTTCTAGCAATCAGCCCCAGCATTTT. This encodes CASSWDFSSNQPQHF. The rearrangement joins TRBV5-1 to TRBJ1-5, with a tentative D call TRBD1 (5 bases). V lost 3 bases, J lost 0 bases, and 10 bases lay in between. Germline lookup yields CDR1 SGHRS and CDR2 YFSETQ. The CDR3 totals 15 residues.

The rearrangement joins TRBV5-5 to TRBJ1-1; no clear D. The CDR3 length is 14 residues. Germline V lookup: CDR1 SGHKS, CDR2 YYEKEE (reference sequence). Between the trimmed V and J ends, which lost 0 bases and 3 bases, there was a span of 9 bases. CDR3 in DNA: TGTGCCAGCAGCTTGGAGGCAGGCCACACTGAAGCTTTCTTT. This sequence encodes CASSLEAGHTEAFF.

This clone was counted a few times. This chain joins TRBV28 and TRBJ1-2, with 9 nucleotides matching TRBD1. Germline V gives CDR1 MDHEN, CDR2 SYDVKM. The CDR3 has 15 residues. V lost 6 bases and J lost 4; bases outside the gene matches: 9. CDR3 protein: CASRKGTGPPYGYTF. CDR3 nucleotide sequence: TGTGCCAGCAGGAAGGGGACAGGGCCCCCCTATGGCTACACCTTC.

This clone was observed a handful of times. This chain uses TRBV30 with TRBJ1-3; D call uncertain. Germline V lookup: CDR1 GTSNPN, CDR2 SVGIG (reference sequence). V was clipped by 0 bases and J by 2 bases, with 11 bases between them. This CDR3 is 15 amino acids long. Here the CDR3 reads CAWSVGGETGNTIYF. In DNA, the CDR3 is TGTGCCTGGAGTGTCGGCGGCGAAACTGGAAACACCATATATTTT.

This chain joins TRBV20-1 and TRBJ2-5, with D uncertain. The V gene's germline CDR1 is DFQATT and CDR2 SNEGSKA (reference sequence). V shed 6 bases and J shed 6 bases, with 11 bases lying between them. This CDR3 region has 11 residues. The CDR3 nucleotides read TGCAGTGCAAATGTCGAGAAGACCCAGTACTTC. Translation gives CSANVEKTQYF.

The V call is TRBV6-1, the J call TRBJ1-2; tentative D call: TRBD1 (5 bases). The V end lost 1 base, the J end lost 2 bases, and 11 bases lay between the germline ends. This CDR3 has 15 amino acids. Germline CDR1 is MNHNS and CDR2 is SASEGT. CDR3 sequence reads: CASSEGRGTNYGYTF. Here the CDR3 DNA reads TGTGCCAGCAGTGAAGGAAGGGGAACCAACTATGGCTACACCTTC.

The CDR3 spells CASSRQGLKQPQHF. In nucleotides, the CDR3 is TGTGCCAGCAGCCGACAGGGCCTAAAGCAGCCCCAGCATTTT. The V and J genes are TRBV7-9 and TRBJ1-5; 7 bases match TRBD1. The germline gives CDR1 SEHNR, CDR2 FQNEAQ (reference sequence). The CDR3 is 14 residues long. J was trimmed by 7 bases and V by 5 bases; bases with no gene match: 8.

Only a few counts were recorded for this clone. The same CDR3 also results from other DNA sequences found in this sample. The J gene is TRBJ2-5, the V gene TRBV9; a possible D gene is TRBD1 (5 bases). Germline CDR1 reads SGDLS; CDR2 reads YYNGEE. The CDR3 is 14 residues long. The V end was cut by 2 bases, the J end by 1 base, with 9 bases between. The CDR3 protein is CASSVIGAQETQYF. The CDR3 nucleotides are TGTGCCAGCAGCGTCATAGGGGCCCAAGAGACCCAGTACTTC.

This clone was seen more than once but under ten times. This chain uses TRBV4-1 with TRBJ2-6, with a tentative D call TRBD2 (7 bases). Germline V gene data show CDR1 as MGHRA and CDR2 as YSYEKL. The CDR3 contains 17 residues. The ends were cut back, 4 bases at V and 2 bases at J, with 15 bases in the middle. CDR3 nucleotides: TGCGCCAGCAGCCGGGGGGGCTTTGGGCCTGGGGCCAACGTCCTGACTTTC. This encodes CASSRGGFGPGANVLTF.

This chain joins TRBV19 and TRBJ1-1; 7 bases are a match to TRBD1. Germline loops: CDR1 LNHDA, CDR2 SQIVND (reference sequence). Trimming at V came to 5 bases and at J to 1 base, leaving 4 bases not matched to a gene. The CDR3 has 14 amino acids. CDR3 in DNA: TGTGCCAGTAGTCCCCGACAGGGGAACACTGAAGCTTTCTTT. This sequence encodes CASSPRQGNTEAFF.